This T cell receptor (beta chain) was identified in a study of tumor-infiltrating lymphocytes in primary liver carcinoma. About the study: All patients had surgically resected primary liver carcinoma.

This clonotype was seen repeatedly, ten times or more. The target antigen is unknown. The study's findings and limits: Unsorted bulk samples meant CD4+ and CD8+ repertoires went uncompared. Tumor top-250-clone fractions significantly exceeded those of blood (p = 0.039).

For blood RNA, unsorted whole blood served as the source, and germline DNA was extracted too. There were only treatment-naive patients, all with chronic HBV infection. In germline, CDR1 is SGHNT, CDR2 YENEEA. V shed 1 base and J 0 bases; nucleotides not matched to a gene: 12. The CDR3 extends over 20 amino acids. Using a constant-region primer together with ProtoScript II reverse transcriptase, TCR beta cDNA was made from about 500 ng of total RNA. It was through three nested multiplex PCR rounds of slightly modified ARM-PCR that TCR beta libraries arose. Both of the initial two PCR rounds ran for about 11 cycles and employed TRBV1-TRBV30 forward primers alongside a C-beta reverse primer. TCRdb passed the multiplex PCR reads through MiXCR, listing each CDR3 protein once. The sample lists 250,000 to 350,000 distinct CDR3 sequences; 45% to 70% were seen once.

This receptor was identified in a woman aged 25-40 years with primary liver carcinoma and hepatitis B virus infection. The chain employs TRBV11-3 and TRBJ2-1, with TRBD2 identical over 10 bases. The specimen sequenced was peripheral blood. In nucleotides, the CDR3 is TGTGCCAGCAGCTTAGGGCCCTTGGGTAGCGGGAGGCTCTCCTACAATGAGCAGTTCTTC. Amino acids: CASSLGPLGSGRLSYNEQFF.